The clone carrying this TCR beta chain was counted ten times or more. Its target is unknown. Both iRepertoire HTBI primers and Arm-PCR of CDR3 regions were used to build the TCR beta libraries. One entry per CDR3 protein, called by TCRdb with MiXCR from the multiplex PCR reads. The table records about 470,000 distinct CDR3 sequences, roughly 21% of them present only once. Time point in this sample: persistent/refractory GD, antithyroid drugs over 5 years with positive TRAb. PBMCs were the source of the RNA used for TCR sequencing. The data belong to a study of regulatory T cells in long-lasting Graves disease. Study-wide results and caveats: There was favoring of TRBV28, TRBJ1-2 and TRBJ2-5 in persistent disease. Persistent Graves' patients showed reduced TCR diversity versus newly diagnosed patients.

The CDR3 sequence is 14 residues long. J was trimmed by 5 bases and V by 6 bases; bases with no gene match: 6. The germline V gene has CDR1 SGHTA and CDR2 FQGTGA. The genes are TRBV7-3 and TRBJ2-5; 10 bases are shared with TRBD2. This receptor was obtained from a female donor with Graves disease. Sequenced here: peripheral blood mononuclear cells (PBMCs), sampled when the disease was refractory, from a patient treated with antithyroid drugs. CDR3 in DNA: TGTGCCAGCAGTCCTAGCGGGAGTGGCGAGACCCAGTACTTC. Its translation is CASSPSGSGETQYF.